The clone carrying this T cell receptor (beta chain) has just one count. The CDR3 runs to 17 residues. CDR1 SGDLS and CDR2 YYNGEE come from the germline V gene. V was pared by 3 bases and J by 1 base, with 16 bases between. This entry is derived from a study of T cells in Graves' hyperthyroidism and ophthalmopathy. The investigators amplified TCR beta CDR3 regions from RNA transcripts. HTBI primers were employed in a first-round RT-PCR of the TCR CDR3. One entry per CDR3 protein results from TCRdb running MiXCR on the multiplex PCR reads. The repertoire holds 500,000 to 650,000 distinct CDR3 sequences, with 17% as singletons.

This TCR derives from a young woman with Graves' ophthalmopathy. The chain combines TRBV9 with TRBJ2-2, with D perhaps matching TRBD2 (6 bases). Sequenced: blood. The CDR3 DNA sequence: TGTGCCAGCAGCGCACCAGGAGCGGGCAAGAACACCGGGGAGCTGTTTTTT. Translated, it gives CASSAPGAGKNTGELFF.